These 24 T cell receptor beta chains were all obtained from the same sample, sequenced in a study of T-cell reconstitution after alpha-beta-depleted transplantation in children. Preparation of the TCRbeta library used unique molecular identifiers. TCRdb processed the PCR reads anew with MiXCR; each CDR3 protein has one entry. The sample holds about 1,000,000 distinct CDR3 sequences, less than 30% seen once. The sequenced sample was PBMCs, mostly from graft donor cells, obtained 360 days after TCRalphabeta/CD19-depleted stem cell transplant. Receptors originate from a boy younger than two who had a stem cell transplant for SCID, so the T cells may come from the graft donor.

V is TRBV6-1 and J is TRBJ1-5; TRBD1 matches at 10 bases. Germline CDR1 MNHNS, CDR2 SASEGT. CDR3 length: 15 residues. Losses at the gene ends were 6 bases for V and 4 bases for J; bases not matched to a gene: 6. CDR3 DNA sequence: TGTGCCAGCAGGGGGACAGGGGCCCCGAATCAGCCCCAGCATTTT. Translation: CASRGTGAPNQPQHF.

V gene TRBV25-1 combines with J gene TRBJ2-7; 9 nucleotides agree with TRBD1. The CDR3 has 16 residues. The V gene end was trimmed by 6 bases and the J gene end by 4 bases; junction bases not matched to a gene: 13. The germline gives CDR1 MGHDK, CDR2 SYGVNS. The CDR3 spells CASSTTYGQGRYEQYF. DNA of the CDR3: TGTGCCAGCAGCACTACCTACGGACAGGGGAGGTACGAGCAGTACTTC.

The chain has TRBV29-1 and TRBJ2-1; no firm D call. There are 11 residues in the CDR3. Trimming cost V 2 bases and J 10 bases, with 9 bases left between them. Germline assignment: CDR1 SQVTM and CDR2 ANQGSEA. CDR3 sequence: CSVELGREQFF. The DNA for the CDR3 is TGCAGCGTTGAATTGGGTAGGGAGCAGTTCTTC.

The chain has TRBV14 and TRBJ2-1; 8 nucleotides match TRBD1. V was clipped by 1 base and J by 4 bases; unmatched bases: 9. CDR3 length: 17 residues. Germline V gene sequence: CDR1 SGHDN, CDR2 FVKESK. Here the CDR3 reads CASSQVDRGPPYNEQFF. DNA of the CDR3: TGTGCCAGCAGCCAAGTTGACAGGGGACCCCCTTACAATGAGCAGTTCTTC.

This chain connects TRBV28 to TRBJ2-3, with D uncertain. The germline CDR1 and CDR2 sequences are MDHEN and SYDVKM. The CDR3 contains 12 residues. V was shortened by 10 bases and J by 6 bases, with 14 bases between the two germline ends. The CDR3 loop is CAINRPADTQYF. DNA for the CDR3: TGTGCCATCAACCGCCCAGCGGATACGCAGTATTTT.

The V gene is TRBV29-1, the J gene TRBJ1-6; possibly TRBD1 for D (6 bases). This CDR3 contains 14 residues. CDR1 and CDR2 (germline): SQVTM, ANQGSEA. V dropped 5 bases and J dropped 2 bases, with 10 bases sitting between them. The CDR3 DNA is TGCAGCGTTCAGACAGGCACCTATAATTCACCCCTCCACTTT. Encoded protein: CSVQTGTYNSPLHF.

The table lists this clonotype with a few counts. This may come from a read error, since a much larger clone is one base off. This chain uses TRBV5-1 with TRBJ2-1; 10 nucleotides align to TRBD1. Germline V gene sequence: CDR1 SGHRS, CDR2 YFSETQ. V shed 4 bases, J shed 5 bases, and the junction held 3 bases outside the gene matches. The CDR3 loop spans 14 amino acids. DNA of the CDR3: TGCGCCAGCAGCATCGGGACAGGGGACAATGAGCAGTTCTTC. This sequence encodes CASSIGTGDNEQFF.

This clonotype was observed a few times. The chain links TRBV9 to TRBJ2-3; D tentatively fits TRBD1 or TRBD2 (5 bases each). V was trimmed by 0 bases and J by 0 bases, leaving 11 bases between them. The CDR3 contains 16 residues. CDR1 and CDR2 (germline): SGDLS, YYNGEE. Here the CDR3 reads CASSVAQGTSTDTQYF. For the CDR3, the DNA is TGTGCCAGCAGCGTAGCGCAAGGGACGAGCACAGATACGCAGTATTTT.

The table lists this clonotype with many counts. This rearrangement joins TRBV27 to TRBJ2-1, with D possibly TRBD2 on 5 matching bases. V was cut by 3 bases and J by 0 bases, with 6 bases left in between. The CDR3 has 14 amino acids. CDR1 and CDR2 from the germline V gene are MNHEY and SMNVEV (reference sequence). The CDR3 spells CASSFRDSYNEQFF. The CDR3 DNA is TGTGCCAGCAGTTTCCGGGACTCCTACAATGAGCAGTTCTTC.

This clonotype occurred a few times. The chain has TRBV4-2 and TRBJ1-2; no firm D call. Germline CDR1 and CDR2: LGHNA and YNFKEQ. V was pared by 0 bases and J by 6 bases, with 14 bases between. There are 15 residues in the CDR3. The CDR3 sequence: CASSQDRAQRNGYTF. The CDR3 nucleotides read TGTGCCAGCAGCCAAGATCGGGCACAACGCAATGGCTACACCTTC.

The chain's CDR3 is CSVGRGDTEAFF. Here the CDR3 DNA reads TGCAGCGTGGGGCGCGGGGACACTGAAGCTTTCTTT. This chain joins TRBV29-1 and TRBJ1-1, with a possible D match to TRBD1 (5 bases). Trimming stripped 6 bases from V and 3 bases from J, with 11 bases between. The CDR3 has 12 amino acids. From germline, CDR1 is SQVTM and CDR2 ANQGSEA.

This clonotype has a handful of counts. At one end, the junction sequence differs from germline, possibly due to a read error. The rearrangement uses TRBV7-2 and TRBJ2-2; 7 bases line up with TRBD2. From germline, CDR1 is SGHTA and CDR2 FQGNSA. The CDR3 consists of 14 residues. The CDR3 reads CASSLAAFTGELFF. In DNA, the CDR3 is TGTGCCAGCAGCCTAGCGGCGTTCACCGGGGAGCTGTTTTTT.

This clonotype has more than one count but fewer than ten. V gene TRBV12-3 or TRBV12-4 combines with J gene TRBJ2-3; 7 bases are a match to TRBD2. V shed 10 bases and J 2 bases; nucleotides not matched to a gene: 9. This CDR3 comprises 14 residues. This CDR3 reads CANEVLADTDTQYF. Here the CDR3 DNA reads TGTGCCAACGAGGTCCTAGCGGACACAGATACGCAGTATTTT.

The rearrangement uses TRBV12-3 or TRBV12-4 and TRBJ1-1, with D maybe TRBD1 (6 bases). There are 14 residues in the CDR3. The germline V and J ends were trimmed by 6 bases and 5 bases, with 16 bases remaining between them. CDR3 coding DNA: TGTGCCAGCAGCGCAGGACAGTCGCTAACTGAAGCTTTCTTT. Encoded protein: CASSAGQSLTEAFF.

V is TRBV27 and J is TRBJ1-1; tentative D call: TRBD1 (5 bases). CDR1 is MNHEY, CDR2 SMNVEV, per germline (reference sequence). The CDR3 is 15 residues long. V was trimmed by 4 bases and J by 5 bases, leaving 17 bases between them. CDR3 loop: CASSWGGPWQTEAFF. The CDR3, as DNA: TGTGCCAGCAGTTGGGGCGGACCCTGGCAAACTGAAGCTTTCTTT.

This clonotype was observed a few times. The gene calls are TRBV7-9 and TRBJ1-2, with 8 nucleotides matching TRBD1. The germline V gene encodes CDR1 SEHNR and CDR2 FQNEAQ (reference sequence). Unmatched junction bases numbered 10, after V lost 5 bases and J lost 8 bases. The CDR3 loop spans 14 amino acids. Here the CDR3 DNA reads TGTGCCAGCAGCCCGCAGACAGGGGAAGACGGCTACACCTTC. Protein: CASSPQTGEDGYTF.

The gene calls are TRBV20-1 and TRBJ2-3; a weak D match, TRBD2 (5 bases). Trimming took 3 bases from V and 2 from J, leaving 15 bases between them. The CDR3 runs to 15 residues. Germline CDR1 is DFQATT and CDR2 is SNEGSKA (reference sequence). The CDR3 reads CSARKAGPTTDTQYF. DNA for the CDR3: TGCAGTGCTAGGAAGGCGGGCCCCACCACAGATACGCAGTATTTT.

J is TRBJ2-3 and V is TRBV20-1, with 7 bases identical to TRBD1. Germline V gene lookup returns CDR1 DFQATT and CDR2 SNEGSKA (reference sequence). The length of the CDR3 is 14 residues. J gave up 2 bases and V 6 bases, and 8 bases lay outside the gene matches. CDR3 nucleotide sequence: TGCAGTGCGCCCCGGGACAGTTTCACAGATACGCAGTATTTT. Amino acid sequence: CSAPRDSFTDTQYF.

This clonotype occurred a few times. The chain has TRBV20-1 and TRBJ2-1; the match to TRBD2 covers 9 bases. J was trimmed by 1 base and V by 0 bases; bases with no gene match: 7. CDR3 size: 17 residues. Germline values: CDR1 DFQATT, CDR2 SNEGSKA (reference sequence). CDR3 sequence (DNA): TGCAGTGCTAGAGATCACGGTAGCGGGAGATCCTACAATGAGCAGTTCTTC. Its translation: CSARDHGSGRSYNEQFF.

This clonotype was seen a few times. V usage is TRBV5-1 and J usage is TRBJ2-1; 8 bases line up with TRBD1. CDR1 and CDR2 from the germline V gene are SGHRS and YFSETQ. The CDR3 consists of 15 residues. Trimming removed 0 bases from V and 13 bases from J; junction bases left unmatched: 12. The chain's CDR3 is CASSLGQGAFRFQFF. CDR3 DNA: TGCGCCAGCAGCTTGGGGCAGGGGGCGTTCCGTTTTCAGTTCTTC. Based on the CDR3 plus reference TRBV5-1 and TRBJ2-1, the full variable domain is KAGVTQTPRYLIKTRGQQVTLSCSPISGHRSVSWYQQTPGQGLQFLFEYFSETQRNKGNFPGRFSGRQFSNSRSEMNVSTLELGDSALYLCASSLGQGAFRFQFFGPGTRLTVL.

This clonotype has a handful of counts. The chain employs TRBV9 and TRBJ1-6; no clear D. Germline assignment: CDR1 SGDLS and CDR2 YYNGEE. Deletions cut 0 bases from V and 8 bases from J, with 12 bases between. This CDR3 contains 15 residues. The CDR3 region has the DNA TGTGCCAGCAGCGTAGGGGTATCCCTCCATTCACCCCTCCACTTT. This codes for CASSVGVSLHSPLHF.

This clonotype has more than one count but fewer than ten. V and J are TRBV4-3 and TRBJ2-3; D gene ambiguous. V shed 0 bases and J shed 1 base, with 14 bases lying between them. The length of the CDR3 is 17 residues. The V gene's germline CDR1 is LGHNA and CDR2 YSLEER. The CDR3 bases are TGCGCCAGCAGCCAAGAAGTTACGGGCCCCGGCACAGATACGCAGTATTTT. This encodes CASSQEVTGPGTDTQYF.

There are a few counts of this clonotype. This sequence joins TRBV4-3 and TRBJ1-2, with D perhaps matching TRBD1 (5 bases). The CDR3 consists of 17 residues. CDR1 and CDR2 from the germline V gene are LGHNA and YSLEER. V lost 2 bases to trimming and J lost 4 bases, with 20 bases between them. The CDR3 nucleotides are TGCGCCAGCAGCCAAATCCGCGCGGGACTACGGGGCTATGGCTACACCTTC. Translated, it gives CASSQIRAGLRGYGYTF.

This clonotype occurred many times. This chain uses TRBV3-1 with TRBJ2-3; TRBD2 matches at 8 bases. V lost 3 bases to trimming and J lost 4 bases; unmatched junction nucleotides: 12. The CDR3 contains 17 residues. CDR1 is LGHDT and CDR2 is YNNKEL in the germline V gene (reference sequence). CDR3 amino acids: CASSQSHGGAGADTQYF. The CDR3 region has the DNA TGTGCCAGCAGCCAGTCACACGGGGGGGCGGGCGCAGATACGCAGTATTTT.